This T cell receptor beta chain came from a study of regulatory T cells in long-lasting Graves disease (TCRdb year 2021). For the wider study: Newly diagnosed Graves' disease patients had taken antithyroid drugs for less than 3 months. This study used TCR sequencing and RNA sequencing of peripheral blood to compare persistent Graves' disease patients against newly diagnosed Graves' disease patients. The study took place in China and was registered as a clinical trial. TCR sequencing covered some 13 persistent and 20 or so newly diagnosed Graves' disease patients, 33 samples in total.

The library was built by means of multiplex PCR. For sequencing, an Illumina HiSeq 4000 was employed. CDR3 regions were amplified by Arm-PCR with iRepertoire HTBI primers to construct TCR beta libraries. Before sequencing, the PCR products went through gel purification. The authors' analysis ran thus. A total of 62 TRBV and 14 TRBJ segments were identified across samples and were used for gene usage analysis of CDR3 amino acid clonotypes. COPE and FqMerger were used to merge the filtered high-quality paired reads into contigs. BLAST was used to align contigs to IMGT TRBV, TRBD and TRBJ reference genes, and CDR3 was defined according to IMGT. Any clonotype with a frequency above 0.1% was counted as a highly expanded clone. Repertoire diversity was measured by Shannon entropy, and V-J evenness by the Gini coefficient. Clonotypes shared by more than one individual were considered public. TCRdb applied fastp at Q25 and MiXCR to the public reads, then kept only in-frame beta chains. Each CDR3 protein appears once, grouped with its most common genes and DNA. These V and J calls originate from TCRdb's pipeline instead of the authors' own analysis. The sample table shows 550,000 to 700,000 distinct CDR3 sequences, and around 15% are seen once. Together, the top ten hold around 12% of the sample.

This clonotype was counted many times. Its antigen is currently not known. Qualities for individual bases were not recorded, and no much larger clone is one base off. Here is what the overall study found, with its caveats: Sequencing and analysis were limited to the TCR beta chain. The study examined only peripheral blood because the primary lesion, thyroid tissue, could not be accessed. As a limitation, the authors acknowledged that the small sample size may reduce accuracy. Patients with persistent disease shared more public clonotypes (around 2,700) than newly diagnosed patients did (966). Persistent Graves' disease patients showed lower TCR Shannon entropy and fewer highly expanded clones than newly diagnosed patients, suggesting clonal expansion.

The intended sense of this specimen's time point label: newly diagnosed GD, antithyroid drugs for less than 3 months. For both TCR sequencing and RNA sequencing, RNA was extracted from PBMCs using TRIzol. The diagnosis of Graves' disease was made according to American Thyroid Association guidelines. Recruitment of patients was carried out at an endocrinology department in Xi'an, China. From each patient, around 8.3 milliliters of peripheral blood was collected into an EDTA anticoagulant tube. PBMCs were isolated by Ficoll Paque Plus density gradient separation without further T cell sorting. An Agilent 2100 Bioanalyzer and agarose gel were used to assess RNA quality, and a NanoDrop 2000 was used to measure RNA concentration. Separately, the same data were catalogued under a study of T cells in Graves' hyperthyroidism and ophthalmopathy. That second report states: Stable Graves' hyperthyroidism was defined as the absence of progression to ophthalmopathy over 18 months of follow-up. Hyperthyroidism patients were aged 18 to 65 years and newly diagnosed, with disease duration of less than 2 months. Any patient with an uncontrolled infection, another autoimmune disease, pregnancy or lactation was excluded. Diagnoses relied on clinical symptoms, serum thyroxine and TRAb, thyroid ultrasound and orbital computed tomography. For the first round of RT-PCR on the TCR CDR3, the HTBI primer set was used together with the Qiagen OneStep RT-PCR kit. Most expanded thyroid clonotypes (frequency above 0.001) were also detected in blood, suggesting blood repertoires may reflect thyroid immune responses. A model built on a 13 V-J signature distinguished ophthalmopathy from stable hyperthyroidism, reaching about 88% sensitivity and 81% to 83% specificity in cross-validation and 80%/75% in testing. In validation, the model predicted progression to ophthalmopathy with approximately 71% sensitivity and around 72% specificity, a median of 6.5 months before onset. TCR V-J signatures able to tell the groups apart were searched for in a discovery cohort of 90 to 100 patients, of whom more than 40 had Graves' ophthalmopathy and 57 had stable Graves' hyperthyroidism. Prospective prediction of ophthalmopathy was tested in an independent validation cohort of approximately 19 hyperthyroidism patients and approximately 17 patients who later progressed to ophthalmopathy. The roughly 90 discovery patients were divided at random into training and test sets in a 7:3 ratio. In addition, the study compared T-cell repertoires in thyroid tissue and in blood from 6 or 7 Graves' hyperthyroidism patients. Following sampling, methimazole starting at 30 mg daily was given to hyperthyroidism patients, and high-dose intravenous methylprednisolone was given to ophthalmopathy patients. The libraries were constructed in a second round of multiplex PCR and then size-selected and purified. Paired-end sequencing of the libraries was performed with 100 bp reads on an Illumina HiSeq2000. SOAPnuke was used to process the raw data, throwing out any read that contained adapters or uncalled bases, had a mean Phred below 15, or lacked an exact constant-primer or identifier match. COPE v1.2.5 was used to merge high-quality paired reads, and clonotypes were defined as unique nucleotide sequences. MiTCR v1.1 was used to align the clonotypes against IMGT TRBV, TRBD and TRBJ reference segments. The analysis included only V-J combinations with a frequency above 0.0001, which together covered around 99% of the repertoires. The TCS score was defined as the ratio of F50 (clonal expansion) to E x V (chaos), calculated using BLOSUM62-based TCRdist between CDR3 peptides within each V-J. Welch's t-statistics and random forest reduced fewer than 550 V-J features to about 12, which were used in a naive Bayes classifier (R e1071). No statistical method was used to set the sample size in advance, and investigators knew the group allocation. The paper reports TCR Vbeta CDR3 sequencing of about 140 peripheral blood samples: over 40 ophthalmopathy, under 85 hyperthyroidism and some 17 progressor patients.

The sequencing used peripheral blood mononuclear cells (PBMCs), collected at new diagnosis, from a patient treated with antithyroid drugs. The sequence was obtained from a man aged 18 to 30 with Graves disease. Donor details come from another sample of the same person, matched by shared clones.

The sequenced DNA: TGTGCCAGCAGCTTGGGGACCGACACTGAAGCTTTCTTT. Translated, this gives CASSLGTDTEAFF. The chain links TRBV3-1 with TRBJ1-1; a tentative D match to TRBD1 spans 5 bases. CDR1 and CDR2, looked up from the germline V gene (reference sequence), are LGHDT and YNNKEL. There are 13 amino acids in the CDR3, from cysteine to phenylalanine inclusive. The sequence is cut down to CDR3 DNA, 39 bases in frame from base 1. Trimming takes 5 bases from V and 3 bases from J, and the germline ends sit 10 bases apart.